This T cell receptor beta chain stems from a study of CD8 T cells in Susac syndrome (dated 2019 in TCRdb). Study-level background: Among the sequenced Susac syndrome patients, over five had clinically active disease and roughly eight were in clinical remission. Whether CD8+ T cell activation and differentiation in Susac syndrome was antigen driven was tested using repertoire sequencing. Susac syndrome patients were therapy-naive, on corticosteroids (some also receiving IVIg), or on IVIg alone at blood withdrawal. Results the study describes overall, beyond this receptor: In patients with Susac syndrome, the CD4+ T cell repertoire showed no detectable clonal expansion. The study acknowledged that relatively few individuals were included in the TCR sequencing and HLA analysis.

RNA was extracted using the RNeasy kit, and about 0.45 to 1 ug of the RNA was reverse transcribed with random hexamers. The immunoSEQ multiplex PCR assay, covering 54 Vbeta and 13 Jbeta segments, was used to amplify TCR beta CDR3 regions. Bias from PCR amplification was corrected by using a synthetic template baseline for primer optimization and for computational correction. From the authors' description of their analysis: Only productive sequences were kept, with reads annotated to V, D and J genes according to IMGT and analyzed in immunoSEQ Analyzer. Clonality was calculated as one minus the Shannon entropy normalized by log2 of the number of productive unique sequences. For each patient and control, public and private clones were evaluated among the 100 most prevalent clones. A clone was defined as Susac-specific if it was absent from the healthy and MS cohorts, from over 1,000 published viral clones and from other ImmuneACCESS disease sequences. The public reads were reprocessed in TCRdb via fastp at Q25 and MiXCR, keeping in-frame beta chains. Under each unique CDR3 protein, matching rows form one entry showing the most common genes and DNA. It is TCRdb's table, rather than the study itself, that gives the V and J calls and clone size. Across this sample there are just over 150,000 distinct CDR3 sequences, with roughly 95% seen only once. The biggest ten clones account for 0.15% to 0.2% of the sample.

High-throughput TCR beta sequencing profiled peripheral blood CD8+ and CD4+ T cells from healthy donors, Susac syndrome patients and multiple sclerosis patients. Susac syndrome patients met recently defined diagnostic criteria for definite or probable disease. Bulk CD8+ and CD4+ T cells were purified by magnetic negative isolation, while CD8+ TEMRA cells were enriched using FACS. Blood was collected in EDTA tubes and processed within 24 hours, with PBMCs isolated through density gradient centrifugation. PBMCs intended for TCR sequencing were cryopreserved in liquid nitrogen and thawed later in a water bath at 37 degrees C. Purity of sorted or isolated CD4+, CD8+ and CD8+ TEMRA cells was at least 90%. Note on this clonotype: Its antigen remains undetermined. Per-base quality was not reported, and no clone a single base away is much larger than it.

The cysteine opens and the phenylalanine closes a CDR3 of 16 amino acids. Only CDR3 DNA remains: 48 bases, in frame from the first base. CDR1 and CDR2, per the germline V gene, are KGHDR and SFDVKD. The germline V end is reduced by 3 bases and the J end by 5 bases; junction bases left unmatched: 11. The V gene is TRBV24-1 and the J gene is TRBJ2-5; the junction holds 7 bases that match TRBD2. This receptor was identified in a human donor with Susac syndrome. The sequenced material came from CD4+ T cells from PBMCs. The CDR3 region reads CATSDPQGGLAETQYF. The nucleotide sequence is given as TGTGCCACCAGTGATCCTCAGGGAGGGTTGGCGGAGACCCAGTACTTC.